The text below deals with one T cell receptor (beta chain). Its antigen is still unknown. No base quality values were provided; no much bigger clone lies one nucleotide off. Library prep was done by the immunoSEQ multiplex PCR assay. Imported from immuneACCESS, the table was reduced by TCRdb to in-frame sequences with V and J called. These copies leave out some clones; in studies compared against another copy, an unresolved V gene accounts for under half, and the cause of the remainder is not known. The table for this sample lists some 90,000 clones; approximately 90% of them were counted only once. The ten most abundant clones make up around 1% of the sample. The source of the sample is a study of control samples from healthy donors and cancer patients (dated by TCRdb to 2018 to 2021). Reading from cysteine to phenylalanine, the CDR3 counts 15 amino acids. The only DNA kept is the CDR3, 45 bases in frame from the first base. Reading the germline V gene gives CDR1 MNHEY and CDR2 SVGAGI. V loses 2 bases of germline sequence and J loses 6 bases, and the interval between the two ends is 14 bases.

The sequence is built from TRBV6-5 and TRBJ2-1; the D gene cannot be resolved beyond TRBD1 or TRBD2, each matching 6 bases. The sample comprised blood. This receptor was obtained from a woman aged 25 to 39 in good health. The nucleotides are TGTGCCAGCAGTTACGTCTGGGGGGCGCCCAATGAGCAGTTCTTC. Its coded protein is CASSYVWGAPNEQFF.